These 17 T cell receptor beta chains came from one sample sequenced in a study of blood T cell repertoires in COVID-19 (dated by TCRdb to the early 2020s). The protocol used for the library was the immunoSEQ multiplex PCR assay. TCRdb carries this immuneACCESS record with in-frame sequences only. Its versions omit some clonotypes, under half of them owing to an unresolved V gene in the studies checked, with the rest unexplained. This sample comprises approximately 160,000 clones, approximately 80% of them detected only once. Under 7% of the sample is held by the ten biggest clonotypes. Sample: PBMCs or T cells enriched from blood (not recorded which). The origin of the receptors is a man aged 40-49 years who had recovered from COVID-19.

This clone was found a few times. The V gene is TRBV12-5, the J gene TRBJ1-4; 10 bases are shared with TRBD1. V gave up 6 bases and J gave up 8 bases; unmatched junction bases: 9. Germline CDR1 is LGHNT and CDR2 is FRNRAP. CDR3 size: 15 residues. CDR3: CASGTGGAAGEKLFF. The CDR3 DNA is TGTGCTAGTGGGACAGGGGGCGCGGCCGGGGAAAAACTGTTTTTT.

The chain links TRBV19 to TRBJ1-6; D is undetermined. V lost 3 bases, J lost 5 bases, and 8 bases lay in between. Germline V gives CDR1 LNHDA, CDR2 SQIVND (reference sequence). This CDR3 contains 14 residues. The CDR3 region is CASSIGGHNSPLHF. As DNA, the CDR3 is TGTGCCAGTAGTATCGGAGGGCATAATTCACCCCTCCACTTT.

The chain is built from TRBV19 and TRBJ1-4; 9 bases match TRBD1. The CDR3 covers 14 residues. V dropped 4 bases and J dropped 6; count of bases not matched to a gene: 3. Germline V lookup: CDR1 LNHDA, CDR2 SQIVND (reference sequence). CDR3 bases: TGTGCCAGTAGTAAGACAGGGGGGGATGAAAAACTGTTTTTT. Translation: CASSKTGGDEKLFF.

CDR3 DNA sequence: TGTGCCAGCAGTGGTACTAGCGGGGGCCGTGGGGAGACCCAGTACTTC. Its protein product is CASSGTSGGRGETQYF. This chain uses TRBV2 with TRBJ2-5, with 11 bases aligning to TRBD2. V was clipped by 4 bases and J by 5 bases; unmatched bases: 9. This CDR3 has 16 amino acids. Germline-derived CDR1 and CDR2 are SNHLY and FYNNEI.

The CDR3 DNA is TGTGCCAGCAGCACGGGTCGAGGAGTCGAAGCTAATGAAAAACTGTTTTTT. Translation: CASSTGRGVEANEKLFF. The chain is built from TRBV5-6 and TRBJ1-4; D not certain. Germline lookup yields CDR1 SGHDT and CDR2 YYEEEE. Trimming cost V 4 bases and J 3 bases, with 19 bases left between them. There are 17 residues in the CDR3.

This clone is a singleton in its sample. The chain recombines TRBV6-5 with TRBJ1-5, with TRBD1 matching 7 bases. Germline-derived CDR1 and CDR2 are MNHEY and SVGAGI. With 6 bases clipped from V and 7 bases from J, the junction kept 9 bases outside the gene matches. CDR3 length equals 14 residues. The CDR3 is CASSVGRGEQPQHF. The CDR3 DNA is TGTGCCAGCAGCGTGGGCAGGGGGGAACAGCCCCAGCATTTT.

The V call is TRBV6-1, the J call TRBJ2-4; TRBD1 matches at 9 bases. V was clipped by 4 bases and J by 2 bases; unmatched bases: 12. The CDR3 contains 18 residues. The germline gives CDR1 MNHNS, CDR2 SASEGT. CDR3 protein: CASSGQGVAVGTKNIQYF. CDR3 sequence (DNA): TGTGCCAGCAGTGGACAGGGGGTGGCCGTAGGTACCAAAAACATTCAGTACTTC.

This chain uses TRBV30 with TRBJ1-2; D is undetermined. CDR3 length: 13 amino acids. Trimming stripped 5 bases from V and 6 bases from J, with 16 bases between. Per germline, CDR1 GTSNPN and CDR2 SVGIG (reference sequence). The DNA for the CDR3 is TGTGCCTGGGACGGCGGCCTAGACGATGGCTACACCTTC. Protein product: CAWDGGLDDGYTF.

The chain has TRBV10-3 and TRBJ1-2; no firm D call. V lost 3 bases and J lost 8, with 13 bases in between. Germline V lookup: CDR1 ENHRY, CDR2 SYGVKD. This CDR3 has 13 amino acids. The CDR3 loop is CAISDGSKRGYTF. The DNA of the CDR3 is TGTGCCATCAGTGATGGGAGCAAACGAGGCTACACCTTC.

The V and J genes are TRBV5-5 and TRBJ1-2, with 7 positions matching TRBD1. V dropped 5 bases and J dropped 3; count of bases not matched to a gene: 4. The CDR3 is 13 amino acids. The germline CDR1 and CDR2 sequences are SGHKS and YYEKEE (reference sequence). In DNA form, the CDR3 reads TGTGCCAGCAGTACAGGGGACGACTATGGCTACACCTTC. It yields the protein CASSTGDDYGYTF.

The chain uses TRBV27 and TRBJ2-6; TRBD1 aligns across 10 bases. From germline, CDR1 is MNHEY and CDR2 SMNVEV (reference sequence). With V trimmed by 2 bases and J by 1 base, 2 bases remained unmatched. The CDR3 contains 17 residues. The CDR3 DNA is TGTGCCAGCAGTTTACTGGACAGGGGGTCTGGGGCCAACGTCCTGACTTTC. Translating it yields CASSLLDRGSGANVLTF. The variable domain in full, with the rest retrieved from reference TRBV27 and TRBJ2-6, is EAQVTQNPRYLITVTGKKLTVTCSQNMNHEYMSWYRQDPGLGLRQIYYSMNVEVTDKGDVPEGYKVSRKEKRNFPLILESPSPNQTSLYFCASSLLDRGSGANVLTFGAGSRLTVL.

As to this clone: The sample holds other DNA sequences that translate to the same CDR3. The rearrangement joins TRBV19 to TRBJ1-5; 10 bases fit TRBD1. The CDR3 has 14 residues. V lost 7 bases, J lost 2 bases, and 2 bases stayed unmatched. Germline-derived CDR1 and CDR2 are LNHDA and SQIVND (reference sequence). The CDR3 coding sequence is TGTGCCAGTACCGGGACAGGGGGCAATCAGCCCCAGCATTTT. It is translated as CASTGTGGNQPQHF.

The chain links TRBV3-1 (or the pseudogene TRBV3-2) to TRBJ2-7, with D possibly TRBD1 on 5 matching bases. V lost 2 bases to trimming and J lost 7 bases, with 18 bases between them. The CDR3 length is 15 residues. Germline loops: CDR1 LGHDT, CDR2 YNNKEL (reference sequence). CDR3 loop: CASSQTLSGIREQYF. The DNA of the CDR3 is TGTGCCAGCAGCCAAACACTCTCAGGGATTCGGGAGCAGTACTTC.

The V gene is TRBV5-1, the J gene TRBJ1-2; 10 nucleotides line up with TRBD1. The CDR3 extends over 13 amino acids. V lost 4 bases and J lost 5; bases outside the gene matches: 2. Looked up from germline, CDR1 is SGHRS and CDR2 is YFSETQ. The CDR3 sequence: CASSPDRGYGYTF. The CDR3, as DNA: TGCGCCAGCAGCCCGGACAGGGGGTATGGCTACACCTTC.

This clone was counted a few times. This sequence joins TRBV5-1 and TRBJ1-2; D is ambiguous. Trimming removed 0 bases from V and 6 bases from J, with 15 bases in between. The CDR3 sequence is 15 residues long. In germline, CDR1 is SGHRS, CDR2 YFSETQ. CDR3 region: CASSLAGRQEDGYTF. DNA for the CDR3: TGCGCCAGCAGCTTGGCCGGTAGGCAGGAGGATGGCTACACCTTC.

The chain joins TRBV5-6 to TRBJ1-1; no clear D gene. V lost 4 bases to trimming and J lost 5 bases, with 18 bases between them. Per germline, CDR1 SGHDT and CDR2 YYEEEE. This CDR3 region has 15 residues. In DNA, the CDR3 is TGTGCCAGCAGCCATGGGTCCGGGGTCGAGACTGAAGCTTTCTTT. Amino acid sequence: CASSHGSGVETEAFF.

The rearrangement joins TRBV10-1 to TRBJ1-2; 8 positions match TRBD1. CDR1 and CDR2 from the germline V gene are WNHNN and SYGVQD (reference sequence). Trimming cost V 8 bases and J 7 bases; bases outside gene matches: 15. The CDR3 is 15 amino acids. The CDR3: CASLPPDRVFCGYTF. In DNA, the CDR3 is TGCGCCAGCCTGCCCCCGGACAGGGTCTTCTGTGGCTACACCTTC.